The rows below give T cell receptor beta chains drawn from one sample of a study of T cells in Graves' hyperthyroidism and ophthalmopathy. MiXCR, applied by TCRdb to the multiplex PCR reads, yields one record per CDR3 protein. The table lists fewer than 650,000 distinct CDR3 sequences, about 15% of them singletons. Sequencing was performed on blood. The receptors originated from a woman aged 40 to 50 with Graves' ophthalmopathy. Each CDR3 is given with its conserved first and last residue. Each record gives: J gene, clone size, CDR3 length, V gene, D gene, CDR3 DNA, CDR3 protein. The D gene is left open where the match is weak. A row's size may be missing; if present it is once, few, many or a size class.

>TRBJ2-5|-|12|TRBV6-2/TRBV6-3|-
TGTGCCAGCAACCGGGGAAGGCAGACCCAGTACTTC
CASNRGRQTQYF
>TRBJ2-7|many|13|TRBV30|-
TGTGCCTGGAGTGTACAGGATGCGTACGAGCAGTACTTC
CAWSVQDAYEQYF
>TRBJ1-6|many|15|TRBV19|-
TGTGCCAGTGGGGGACGGAGCTCCTATAATTCACCCCTCCACTTT
CASGGRSSYNSPLHF
>TRBJ2-2|many|18|TRBV4-1|TRBD2
TGCGCCAGCAGCCAAGATAACGTTCTAGCGGGAGTGGGCGGGGAGCTGTTTTTT
CASSQDNVLAGVGGELFF
>TRBJ1-1|many|15|TRBV27|TRBD1
TGTGCCAGCAGTTTATCGGCAGGGGGATACACTGAAGCTTTCTTT
CASSLSAGGYTEAFF
>TRBJ2-7|-|10|TRBV29-1|-
TGCAGCGTCACTGGCGACGAGCAGTACTTC
CSVTGDEQYF
>TRBJ2-2|many|16|TRBV11-2|TRBD2
TGTGCCAGCAGCCACCGCCGGACTAGGGACACCGGGGAGCTGTTTTTT
CASSHRRTRDTGELFF
>TRBJ2-5|-|18|TRBV11-1|TRBD2
TGTGCCAGCAGCCCCCTCTCCCACAGCGGGAGAACCCCAGAGACCCAGTACTTC
CASSPLSHSGRTPETQYF
>TRBJ2-7|many|16|TRBV6-2/TRBV6-3|TRBD1
TGTGCCAGCAGTTACAAGAAGGGGACAGACTCCTACGAGCAGTACTTC
CASSYKKGTDSYEQYF
>TRBJ1-1|many|15|TRBV6-1|-
TGTGCCAGCAGTGAAGAGCCGGCCTACAACACTGAAGCTTTCTTT
CASSEEPAYNTEAFF
>TRBJ1-1|-|17|TRBV5-1|-
TGCGCCAGCAGCTTGGCCTCGCAGGGTTGGTCTGGCACTGAAGCTTTCTTT
CASSLASQGWSGTEAFF
>TRBJ2-5|many|16|TRBV24-1|TRBD2
TGTGCCACCAGTGATTTTTTAGCGGGGAAACAAGAGACCCAGTACTTC
CATSDFLAGKQETQYF
>TRBJ1-1|many|14|TRBV4-1|-
TGCGCCAGCAGACCAAGGGTAGGCGAGGGTGAAGCTTTCTTT
CASRPRVGEGEAFF
>TRBJ2-7|many|13|TRBV7-2|TRBD2
TGTGCCAGCAGTTTAGCGGGAGGCTACGAGCAGTACTTC
CASSLAGGYEQYF
>TRBJ2-5|-|16|TRBV7-8|-
TGTGCCAGCAGCTTAGTTCTTGCCCCCGCCGAGGAGACCCAGTACTTC
CASSLVLAPAEETQYF
>TRBJ2-7|few|16|TRBV6-5|-
TGTGCCAGCAGTTACGAAGGGACCGGTCTCTCCTACGAGCAGTACTTC
CASSYEGTGLSYEQYF
>TRBJ1-1|-|14|TRBV27|-
TGTGCCAGCAAGGGGGTGGGTCCGAATACTGAAGCTTTCTTT
CASKGVGPNTEAFF
>TRBJ1-2|many|15|TRBV12-3/TRBV12-4|TRBD1
TGTGCCAGCAGTCTAGGACAGGGCATAAACTATGGCTACACCTTC
CASSLGQGINYGYTF
>TRBJ2-7|many|16|TRBV5-5|TRBD1
TGTGCCAGCAGTTCTGCCCGGGACAGGTTTACCTACGAGCAGTACTTC
CASSSARDRFTYEQYF
>TRBJ2-7|few|14|TRBV11-2|-
TGTGCCAGCAGCCGTTCTAGCGCGTTCTACGAGCAGTACTTC
CASSRSSAFYEQYF
>TRBJ2-5|few|13|TRBV28|-
TGTGCCAGCAGCGAGGGTTCTCGGGAGACCCAGTACTTC
CASSEGSRETQYF
>TRBJ1-1|-|13|TRBV15|-
TGTGCCACCAGCAGCGGGACTTCTAGTGAAGCTTTCTTT
CATSSGTSSEAFF
>TRBJ1-3|many|14|TRBV20-1|-
TGCAGTGCAACCGGGACCGGCTCTGGAAACACCATATATTTT
CSATGTGSGNTIYF
>TRBJ1-3|-|13|TRBV30|-
TGTGCCTGGAGTGTAACGGGGGGAAACACCATATATTTT
CAWSVTGGNTIYF
>TRBJ1-5|-|15|TRBV28|TRBD1
TGTGCCAGCAGTTTCCTGACAGGGGGCAAGAAGCCCCAGCATTTT
CASSFLTGGKKPQHF
>TRBJ1-5|many|16|TRBV2|-
TGTGCCAGCAGTGAAGGAGAGGGGCATAGCAATCAGCCCCAGCATTTT
CASSEGEGHSNQPQHF
>TRBJ1-1|-|16|TRBV10-3|TRBD1
TGTGCCATCAGCCCCCGGGACAGGACCCTGAACACTGAAGCTTTCTTT
CAISPRDRTLNTEAFF
>TRBJ2-5|many|15|TRBV7-9|-
TGTGCCAGCAGCTTCCCCCCGGGGGCCCAAGAGACCCAGTACTTC
CASSFPPGAQETQYF
>TRBJ1-2|-|14|TRBV7-2|-
TGTGCCAGCAGCCTAGAGTCGGGGCAATATGGCTACACCTTC
CASSLESGQYGYTF
>TRBJ2-2|-|16|TRBV20-1|-
TGCAGTGCTAGAGATTACCAGGGATCAAACACCGGGGAGCTGTTTTTT
CSARDYQGSNTGELFF
>TRBJ1-6|many|12|TRBV7-9|-
TGTGCCAGCAGCTTCGGGCAGGGAAACCTCCACTTT
CASSFGQGNLHF
>TRBJ1-5|few|16|TRBV10-3|-
TGTGCCATCAGTGACATCGACAGGCGGAACAATCAGCCCCAGCATTTT
CAISDIDRRNNQPQHF
>TRBJ1-1|-|11|TRBV6-5|-
TGTGCCAGCAGTATCTCGAATGAAGCTTTCTTT
CASSISNEAFF
>TRBJ2-2|many|13|TRBV5-1|-
TGCGCCAGCAGTTGGACCAACACCGGGGAGCTGTTTTTT
CASSWTNTGELFF
>TRBJ2-5|-|15|TRBV2|-
TGTGCCAGCAGAGCAGGAGGGGTATCACAAGAGACCCAGTACTTC
CASRAGGVSQETQYF
>TRBJ2-4|many|15|TRBV27|TRBD1
TGTGCCAGCAGTCCCCTCCTCCGACAGGGGTCCATTCAGTACTTC
CASSPLLRQGSIQYF
>TRBJ2-7|many|12|TRBV28|-
TGTGCCAGCAGTTTACGGCCTTACGAGCAGTACTTC
CASSLRPYEQYF
>TRBJ2-5|-|12|TRBV29-1|-
TGCAGCGTTGGTCCAGTGGGGGAGACCCAGTACTTC
CSVGPVGETQYF
>TRBJ1-6|few|15|TRBV11-2|-
TGTGCCAGCAGCTTAGTTGGGGGAGGCGGCTCACCCCTCCACTTT
CASSLVGGGGSPLHF
>TRBJ1-2|many|17|TRBV15|-
TGTGCCACCAGCAGAGAAAAAACAGGGCAGGGTAACTATGGCTACACCTTC
CATSREKTGQGNYGYTF
>TRBJ2-2|-|16|TRBV19|-
TGTGCCAGTAGTATGCCCACAGGGCGAAAGACCGGGGAGCTGTTTTTT
CASSMPTGRKTGELFF
>TRBJ2-6|many|17|TRBV24-1|-
TGTGCCACCAGTGATTCCCAGGGGAGCTCTGGGGCCAACGTCCTGACTTTC
CATSDSQGSSGANVLTF
>TRBJ1-6|-|13|TRBV6-2/TRBV6-3|-
TGTGCCAGCACCCGTCGGAATAATTCACCCCTCCACTTT
CASTRRNNSPLHF
>TRBJ1-1|-|13|TRBV19|TRBD1
TGTGCCAGTAGGACAGGGGGAGACACTGAAGCTTTCTTT
CASRTGGDTEAFF
>TRBJ1-1|many|16|TRBV6-2/TRBV6-3|TRBD1
TGTGCCAGCAGTATACGCCTAGACAGGGGAAACACTGAAGCTTTCTTT
CASSIRLDRGNTEAFF
>TRBJ2-7|-|12|TRBV28|-
TGTGCCAGCAGTTTTCGGGTTAACGAGCAGTACTTC
CASSFRVNEQYF
>TRBJ1-1|many|14|TRBV15|TRBD1
TGTGCCACCAGAACACAGGGGGCGGACACTGAAGCTTTCTTT
CATRTQGADTEAFF
>TRBJ1-2|many|15|TRBV27|TRBD1
TGTGCCAGCAGACCACCGGGGACAGACCTCTATGGCTACACCTTC
CASRPPGTDLYGYTF